Here is one TCR beta chain with its context. The data are from a study of blood T cell repertoires in COVID-19. Study at large: Italy, Spain and the United States were the sources of the convalescent and acute COVID-19 samples. The cDNA or gDNA used as material had been derived from T cells, B-cell-depleted T cells, or PBMCs.

As originally analysed: From reference gene primer amplification, estimates of nucleated cell counts were derived. Sequenced by immunoSEQ multiplex PCR; TCRdb stores in-frame clones only, minus some. V, J and clone size are taken as reported in that table, and D and trimming were inferred from the DNA itself. The sample consists of some 150,000 clones, 80% of them appearing once. Germline V gives CDR1 WSHSY, CDR2 SAAADI. This CDR3 region has 15 residues. The V gene lost 3 bases and the J gene lost 2 bases, with 12 bases spanning the gap. V and J are TRBV10-2 and TRBJ2-3; D is unclear. The receptor was derived from a man in his sixties with acute or convalescent COVID-19. Sequencing was done on a sample of peripheral blood. CDR3: CASSEPWRPTDTQYF. The DNA of the CDR3 is TGCGCCAGCAGTGAACCATGGCGGCCCACAGATACGCAGTATTTT.